Shown below are 26 T cell receptor beta chains from a single sample sequenced in a study of shared clonotypes between healthy human individuals. Assay used: immunoSEQ multiplex PCR; TCRdb lists only in-frame clones, some missing. Here the sample spans a few hundred thousand clones, under 80% being singletons. Sequenced sample: memory CD4+ T cells sorted from blood. The subset here: CD45RA-negative fraction. These receptors came from a young man in good health.

The J gene is TRBJ2-5, the V gene TRBV5-1, with 8 positions matching TRBD2. Germline V gives CDR1 SGHRS, CDR2 YFSETQ. This CDR3 is built from 17 residues. V was pared by 0 bases and J by 5 bases, with 12 bases of the junction left unmatched. CDR3 in DNA: TGCGCCAGCAGCTTGGCCATTAGAGCGGGAGTCGGGGAGACCCAGTACTTC. Translation gives CASSLAIRAGVGETQYF.

CDR3: CASSRGNRQPQHF. CDR3 sequence (DNA): TGTGCCAGCAGCCGGGGTAATCGTCAGCCCCAGCATTTT. V gene TRBV28 combines with J gene TRBJ1-5; D is uncertain. The CDR3 has 13 amino acids. Trimming cost V 6 bases and J 6 bases, with 12 bases left between them. The germline CDR1 and CDR2 sequences are MDHEN and SYDVKM.

This clone has more than one count but fewer than ten. The gene calls are TRBV5-6 and TRBJ2-7; D gene unclear. Germline values: CDR1 SGHDT, CDR2 YYEEEE. This CDR3 is built from 13 residues. V shed 7 bases and J shed 3 bases, with 14 bases lying between them. This CDR3 reads CASRGRISYEQYF. CDR3 bases: TGTGCCAGCCGAGGACGGATTAGCTACGAGCAGTACTTC.

The chain couples TRBV7-2 to TRBJ2-7; TRBD2 agrees at 10 bases. The CDR3 is 16 amino acids. The V gene end was trimmed by 6 bases and the J gene end by 6 bases; junction bases not matched to a gene: 14. The germline CDR1 and CDR2 sequences are SGHTA and FQGNSA. The CDR3 protein is CASSSPLGGLAFEQYF. The CDR3 DNA follows: TGTGCCAGCAGTTCGCCGTTAGGGGGACTAGCGTTCGAGCAGTACTTC.

The chain is built from TRBV7-8 and TRBJ2-1; unclear D gene. This CDR3 is 15 amino acids long. Between the trimmed V and J ends, which lost 4 bases and 8 bases, there was a span of 18 bases. Germline assignment: CDR1 SGHVS and CDR2 FQNEAQ. This CDR3 is CASSWSGSGSYEQFF. DNA of the CDR3: TGTGCCAGCAGCTGGAGTGGGTCAGGATCCTATGAGCAGTTCTTC.

This chain connects TRBV4-2 to TRBJ1-1, with D tentatively TRBD1 (6 bases). This CDR3 spans 14 amino acids. Trimming shortened V by 0 bases and J by 8 bases, and 13 bases separated the two germline ends. Germline V gene sequence: CDR1 LGHNA, CDR2 YNFKEQ. Here the CDR3 DNA reads TGTGCCAGCAGCCAAGATAGTCAGGGGAGGGAAGCTTTCTTT. Protein product: CASSQDSQGREAFF.

The CDR3 is CASKEGASGPLGYEQYF. The CDR3 DNA sequence: TGCGCCAGCAAGGAAGGGGCTAGCGGCCCCCTAGGTTACGAGCAGTACTTC. The chain combines TRBV10-2 with TRBJ2-7; the match to TRBD2 covers 7 bases. The V gene end was trimmed by 7 bases and the J gene end by 4 bases; junction bases not matched to a gene: 19. Germline V gene data show CDR1 as WSHSY and CDR2 as SAAADI. The CDR3 is 17 amino acids.

This chain links TRBV6-5 with TRBJ2-7, with 11 positions matching TRBD2. This CDR3 is 15 amino acids long. V was pared by 0 bases and J by 3 bases, with 1 base of the junction left unmatched. Germline values: CDR1 MNHEY, CDR2 SVGAGI. CDR3 coding DNA: TGTGCCAGCAGTTACTCACTAGCGGGAGACTACGAGCAGTACTTC. Translated: CASSYSLAGDYEQYF.

The chain uses TRBV7-9 and TRBJ1-1; D is unresolved. This CDR3 comprises 13 residues. Per the germline V gene, CDR1 is SEHNR and CDR2 is FQNEAQ (reference sequence). Deletions cut 2 bases from V and 0 bases from J, with 4 bases between. CDR3 region: CASSLSLNTEAFF. CDR3 bases: TGTGCCAGCAGCTTATCCCTGAACACTGAAGCTTTCTTT.

On this clone: The germline gene is not matched at one end of the junction; a read error may be the cause. The chain couples TRBV5-4 to TRBJ2-7, with 12 bases matching TRBD2. Germline loops: CDR1 SGHNT, CDR2 YYREEE (reference sequence). The CDR3 has 15 residues. DNA of the CDR3: TGTGCCGGCAGCAACCCTAGCGGGAGGGCGGGTGAGCAGTACTTC. This codes for CAGSNPSGRAGEQYF.

This rearrangement joins TRBV6-1 to TRBJ2-5; D gene uncertain. The CDR3 length is 13 residues. V was shortened by 7 bases and J by 5 bases, with 14 bases between the two germline ends. CDR1 is MNHNS, CDR2 SASEGT, per germline. In DNA form, the CDR3 reads TGTGCCAGCACTAGGCGTGCGGCGGAGACCCAGTACTTC. This codes for CASTRRAAETQYF.

J is TRBJ2-7 and V is TRBV6-5; 16 bases map to TRBD2. This CDR3 region has 15 residues. Trimming took 6 bases from V and 9 from J; bases not matched to a gene: 8. CDR1 and CDR2 (germline): MNHEY, SVGAGI. The CDR3 sequence: CASRPPGTSGRGQYF. CDR3 nucleotide sequence: TGTGCCAGCAGGCCACCCGGGACTAGCGGGAGGGGGCAGTACTTC.

The chain joins TRBV2 to TRBJ2-3; 7 bases map to TRBD1. The germline CDR1 and CDR2 sequences are SNHLY and FYNNEI. The ends lost 4 bases at V and 5 bases at J; junction bases unmatched: 6. CDR3 length: 14 residues. For the CDR3, the DNA is TGTGCCAGCAGTGGACAGGGAATTCGAGATACGCAGTATTTT. Its translation is CASSGQGIRDTQYF.

This chain links TRBV15 with TRBJ2-1; possibly TRBD2 for D (5 bases). Germline CDR1 reads LNHNV; CDR2 reads YYDKDF (reference sequence). The CDR3 has 17 residues. The V end lost 5 bases, the J end lost 3 bases, and 20 bases lay between the germline ends. The CDR3: CATSGLKSSLGYNEQFF. The CDR3 nucleotides are TGTGCCACCAGCGGCCTCAAATCTAGCTTGGGCTACAATGAGCAGTTCTTC.

The chain is built from TRBV7-2 and TRBJ2-3; D possibly corresponds to TRBD2 (5 bases). The germline V gene has CDR1 SGHTA and CDR2 FQGNSA. This CDR3 region has 16 residues. V gave up 5 bases and J gave up 5 bases, with 20 bases separating them. The DNA of the CDR3 is TGTGCCAGCAGCACGCAACCGAGGCCAGGACTAGATACGCAGTATTTT. This codes for CASSTQPRPGLDTQYF.

Only one count was recorded for this clone. The V and J genes are TRBV7-8 and TRBJ2-4, with a possible D match to TRBD2 (6 bases). The germline V gene encodes CDR1 SGHVS and CDR2 FQNEAQ. V lost 5 bases and J lost 4, with 15 bases in between. This CDR3 has 15 amino acids. CDR3 region: CASSPTGSRKNIQYF. CDR3 nucleotides: TGTGCCAGCAGCCCTACCGGGAGCCGGAAAAACATTCAGTACTTC.

This clone was observed once. V is TRBV6-1 and J is TRBJ2-4; D gene uncertain. V shed 7 bases and J shed 2 bases, with 15 bases lying between them. CDR3 length: 15 amino acids. Germline V gives CDR1 MNHNS, CDR2 SASEGT. CDR3 in amino acids: CASKRDPGPKNIQYF. In DNA form, the CDR3 reads TGTGCCAGCAAGAGAGATCCGGGCCCCAAAAACATTCAGTACTTC.

This chain connects TRBV27 to TRBJ2-7, with unresolved D. CDR1 is MNHEY and CDR2 is SMNVEV in the germline V gene (reference sequence). This CDR3 is built from 15 residues. Trimming stripped 10 bases from V and 0 bases from J, with 19 bases between. CDR3 loop: CATLSWGLLSYEQYF. For the CDR3, the DNA is TGTGCCACCTTATCCTGGGGTTTACTCTCCTACGAGCAGTACTTC.

V gene TRBV6-5 combines with J gene TRBJ2-5, with D hard to call. Trimming cost V 2 bases and J 5 bases, with 12 bases left between them. Germline loops: CDR1 MNHEY, CDR2 SVGAGI. CDR3 length equals 14 residues. Written as DNA, the CDR3 is TGTGCCAGCAGTTACACGCAAGGCCCCGAGACCCAGTACTTC. This sequence encodes CASSYTQGPETQYF.

This chain connects TRBV18 to TRBJ2-7; D possibly corresponds to TRBD1 (5 bases). V was clipped by 3 bases and J by 7 bases, with 16 bases between them. Germline loops: CDR1 KGHSH, CDR2 LQKENI. The CDR3 extends over 14 amino acids. CDR3 region: CASSPPPAGQEQYF. DNA for the CDR3: TGTGCCAGCTCACCCCCCCCCGCAGGGCAAGAGCAGTACTTC.

This chain uses TRBV6-6 with TRBJ2-3; the match to TRBD2 covers 9 bases. Germline CDR1 reads MNHNY; CDR2 reads SVGAGI (reference sequence). Germline trimming cut 7 bases from V and 4 bases from J; bases unmatched to any gene: 12. The CDR3 consists of 16 residues. CDR3 DNA sequence: TGTGCCAGCACCCCAGGACTAGCGAGGGGGTCAGATACGCAGTATTTT. This sequence encodes CASTPGLARGSDTQYF.

Only a few counts were recorded for this clone. Other DNA sequences from this sample encode an identical CDR3 as well. This sequence joins TRBV18 and TRBJ2-2, with no clear D. The V end lost 4 bases, the J end lost 1 base, and 4 bases lay between the germline ends. CDR1 KGHSH and CDR2 LQKENI come from the germline V gene. This CDR3 has 13 amino acids. The CDR3 loop is CASSLKNTGELFF. The CDR3 bases are TGTGCCAGCTCACTGAAGAACACCGGGGAGCTGTTTTTT.

The chain couples TRBV2 to TRBJ2-5, with 9 bases lining up with TRBD2. Germline V gene sequence: CDR1 SNHLY, CDR2 FYNNEI. The CDR3 runs 14 residues. The ends lost 5 bases at V and 5 bases at J; junction bases unmatched: 6. The CDR3 coding sequence is TGTGCCAGCAGTTCTACCACTAGCGGGGAGACCCAGTACTTC. This gives the protein CASSSTTSGETQYF.

The chain is built from TRBV7-6 and TRBJ2-2; 9 bases are shared with TRBD2. The CDR3 length is 17 residues. CDR1 is SGHVS and CDR2 is FNYEAQ in the germline V gene. J lost 4 bases, V lost 1 base, and 7 bases had no gene match. CDR3 DNA sequence: TGTGCCAGCAGCTTAGGCCGCGGGAGGGGAGGCACCGGGGAGCTGTTTTTT. Amino acids: CASSLGRGRGGTGELFF.

The V call is TRBV19, the J call TRBJ2-6, with a weak D call TRBD2 (7 bases). V lost 6 bases and J lost 0, with 15 bases in between. The CDR3 is made up of 17 amino acids. Germline V lookup: CDR1 LNHDA, CDR2 SQIVND (reference sequence). CDR3 in DNA: TGTGCCAGTAGCTCTGGGGGGGCAAACTCTGGGGCCAACGTCCTGACTTTC. It encodes CASSSGGANSGANVLTF.

The rearrangement uses TRBV27 and TRBJ1-4; TRBD1 aligns across 7 bases. Germline CDR1 reads MNHEY; CDR2 reads SMNVEV (reference sequence). Trimming removed 2 bases from V and 5 bases from J; junction bases left unmatched: 5. The CDR3 covers 15 residues. This CDR3 is CASSLGDSINEKLFF. The DNA of the CDR3 is TGTGCCAGCAGTTTAGGGGACAGTATCAATGAAAAACTGTTTTTT.